Below are 17 T cell receptor beta chains sequenced from a single sample in a study of T cell repertoires in cytomegalovirus infection. TCRdb reprocessed the reads via MiXCR and lists one record per CDR3 protein. The sample contains approximately 180,000 distinct CDR3 sequences, approximately 19% of which appear only once. Sequencing was done on a sample of PBMCs. The receptors shown here come from a human donor in good health (CMV status not recorded). Some clones in this sample may be carry-over from other donors' samples.

J is TRBJ1-6 and V is TRBV7-6; no clear D. Germline V gene data show CDR1 as SGHVS and CDR2 as FNYEAQ. The CDR3 contains 12 residues. The V gene lost 8 bases and the J gene lost 6 bases, with 8 bases spanning the gap. This CDR3 reads CASGTVNSPLHF. The CDR3 coding sequence is TGTGCCAGCGGCACGGTTAATTCACCCCTCCACTTT. Drawing the rest from reference TRBV7-6 and TRBJ1-6, the complete variable domain is GAGVSQSPRYKVTKRGQDVALRCDPISGHVSLYWYRQALGQGPEFLTYFNYEAQQDKSGLPNDRFSAERPEGSISTLTIQRTEQRDSAMYRCASGTVNSPLHFGNGTRLTVT.

This clonotype was observed a few times. This chain links TRBV10-3 with TRBJ2-5, with D possibly TRBD2 on 5 matching bases. With 3 bases removed from V and 5 bases from J, the gap between germline ends came to 13 bases. Germline V gene lookup returns CDR1 ENHRY and CDR2 SYGVKD. The length of the CDR3 is 14 residues. In DNA form, the CDR3 reads TGTGCCATCAGTGAACCGGGAATGACGGAGACCCAGTACTTC. Its translation is CAISEPGMTETQYF.

As for this clonotype: The junction departs from germline at one end; a sequencing error may be responsible. The chain links TRBV4-1 to TRBJ2-1; TRBD2 matches 7 bases. The CDR3 extends over 16 amino acids. The germline V gene encodes CDR1 MGHRA and CDR2 YSYEKL. The DNA of the CDR3 is TGCGCCGGCAGCCAAGATTTAAGACTTGGCGGGAGTGAGCAGTTCTTC. It codes for CAGSQDLRLGGSEQFF.

The gene calls are TRBV4-1 and TRBJ1-4; no definite D call. The CDR3 contains 16 residues. Germline values: CDR1 MGHRA, CDR2 YSYEKL. Trimming took 0 bases from V and 4 from J, leaving 12 bases between them. CDR3 sequence reads: CASSQDLGRINEKLFF. CDR3 nucleotides: TGCGCCAGCAGCCAAGATCTGGGCCGGATTAATGAAAAACTGTTTTTT.

The chain couples TRBV28 to TRBJ1-5, with D perhaps TRBD1 (5 bases). This CDR3 comprises 17 residues. The V gene lost 3 bases and the J gene lost 2 bases, with 17 bases spanning the gap. In germline, CDR1 is MDHEN, CDR2 SYDVKM. This chain's CDR3 is CASSFSPEGTGNQPQHF. CDR3 nucleotides: TGTGCCAGCAGTTTCTCCCCAGAGGGGACGGGCAATCAGCCCCAGCATTTT.

This clonotype was detected a few times. This chain joins TRBV6-1 and TRBJ1-1, with a tentative D call TRBD1 (6 bases). Germline lookup yields CDR1 MNHNS and CDR2 SASEGT. The V end lost 4 bases, the J end lost 9 bases, and 12 bases lay between the germline ends. The CDR3 has 12 amino acids. The chain's CDR3 is CASSAETGKAFF. CDR3 DNA: TGTGCCAGCAGTGCCGAAACAGGGAAAGCTTTCTTT.

The table lists this clonotype with a few counts. This rearrangement joins TRBV19 to TRBJ1-1; the D is unclear. This CDR3 contains 13 residues. CDR1 LNHDA and CDR2 SQIVND come from the germline V gene (reference sequence). V was shortened by 10 bases and J by 0 bases, with 12 bases between the two germline ends. CDR3 DNA: TGTGCCACCTATAACACACTGAACACTGAAGCTTTCTTT. Protein product: CATYNTLNTEAFF.

The gene calls are TRBV20-1 and TRBJ1-4; TRBD1 matches 7 bases. The CDR3 runs 15 residues. Trimming removed 0 bases from V and 5 bases from J; junction bases left unmatched: 6. Germline V gene sequence: CDR1 DFQATT, CDR2 SNEGSKA (reference sequence). The CDR3: CSARDVGQSNEKLFF. The CDR3 nucleotides read TGCAGTGCTAGAGACGTGGGACAGAGCAATGAAAAACTGTTTTTT.

V gene TRBV6-2 or TRBV6-3 combines with J gene TRBJ1-5; D unresolved. CDR3 length equals 14 residues. V lost 7 bases and J 0 bases, leaving 10 bases between the germline ends. The germline V gene has CDR1 MNHEY and CDR2 SVGEGT. CDR3 region: CASTLRNSNQPQHF. The CDR3 DNA follows: TGTGCCAGCACCCTGAGAAATAGCAATCAGCCCCAGCATTTT.

This clonotype has only a few counts. The chain carries TRBV25-1 and TRBJ2-1; D is possibly TRBD1 (5 bases). Trimming removed 4 bases at V and 8 bases at J, with 21 bases between. Germline V gene lookup returns CDR1 MGHDK and CDR2 SYGVNS. CDR3 length: 16 residues. The CDR3 is CASSGLGELRSDEQFF. In DNA form, the CDR3 reads TGTGCCAGCAGTGGATTAGGGGAACTCCGGAGCGATGAGCAGTTCTTC.

This clonotype was recorded a few times. The rearrangement uses TRBV19 and TRBJ2-5; 7 nucleotides agree with TRBD2. V shed 4 bases, J shed 6 bases, and the junction held 8 bases outside the gene matches. The CDR3 sequence is 14 residues long. Germline V CDR1 and CDR2: LNHDA, SQIVND (reference sequence). CDR3 DNA: TGTGCCAGTAGTAGGGGGGGGGATGTGAAGACCCAGTACTTC. Translation gives CASSRGGDVKTQYF.

CDR3 region: CSARQGIGEQFF. The CDR3 DNA reads as TGCAGTGCTAGACAGGGGATCGGTGAGCAGTTCTTC. The chain uses TRBV20-1 and TRBJ2-1; TRBD1 is a possible D gene (6 bases). Germline lookup yields CDR1 DFQATT and CDR2 SNEGSKA (reference sequence). V was trimmed by 2 bases and J by 9 bases, leaving 11 bases between them. The CDR3 has 12 amino acids.

In this sample, this clonotype turned up a few times. The chain carries TRBV6-6 and TRBJ2-3; 9 bases align to TRBD1. The junction had 5 bases not matched to a gene; V was cut back by 6 bases and J by 1 base. Germline V CDR1 and CDR2: MNHNY, SVGAGI (reference sequence). This CDR3 is built from 15 residues. The CDR3 nucleotides read TGTGCCAGCAGGACCCGGGACAGGGGCACAGATACGCAGTATTTT. This encodes CASRTRDRGTDTQYF.

This clonotype was counted ten times or more. V usage is TRBV7-2 and J usage is TRBJ2-3, with D possibly TRBD2 on 5 matching bases. The CDR3 sequence is 14 residues long. Trimming took 2 bases from V and 4 from J, leaving 10 bases between them. Looked up from germline, CDR1 is SGHTA and CDR2 is FQGNSA. This CDR3 is CASSLLGAADTQYF. CDR3 DNA: TGTGCCAGCAGCTTATTAGGAGCGGCAGATACGCAGTATTTT.

The chain carries TRBV19 and TRBJ1-2; 8 bases agree with TRBD1. CDR1 is LNHDA and CDR2 is SQIVND in the germline V gene (reference sequence). V dropped 6 bases and J dropped 2; count of bases not matched to a gene: 2. The CDR3 extends over 13 amino acids. The chain's CDR3 is CASSRGLNYGYTF. CDR3 nucleotide sequence: TGTGCCAGTAGCAGGGGGCTGAACTATGGCTACACCTTC.

This clonotype was picked up a small number of times. The chain couples TRBV15 to TRBJ2-5; 11 nucleotides line up with TRBD2. CDR1 and CDR2 (germline): LNHNV, YYDKDF (reference sequence). J was trimmed by 7 bases and V by 6 bases; bases with no gene match: 13. The CDR3 covers 16 residues. The CDR3 nucleotides read TGTGCCACCAGGATGCCCGGGACTAGCGGAGCCGGGACCCAGTACTTC. Translation gives CATRMPGTSGAGTQYF.

The rearrangement links TRBV7-2 to TRBJ2-5; tentatively, D is TRBD2 (5 bases). CDR3 length: 17 residues. Germline V gives CDR1 SGHTA, CDR2 FQGNSA. Deletions cut 4 bases from V and 1 base from J, with 19 bases between. As DNA, the CDR3 is TGTGCCAGCAGCTCTCCGGTGGGAGCACTTTTCCAAGAGACCCAGTACTTC. This translates into CASSSPVGALFQETQYF.